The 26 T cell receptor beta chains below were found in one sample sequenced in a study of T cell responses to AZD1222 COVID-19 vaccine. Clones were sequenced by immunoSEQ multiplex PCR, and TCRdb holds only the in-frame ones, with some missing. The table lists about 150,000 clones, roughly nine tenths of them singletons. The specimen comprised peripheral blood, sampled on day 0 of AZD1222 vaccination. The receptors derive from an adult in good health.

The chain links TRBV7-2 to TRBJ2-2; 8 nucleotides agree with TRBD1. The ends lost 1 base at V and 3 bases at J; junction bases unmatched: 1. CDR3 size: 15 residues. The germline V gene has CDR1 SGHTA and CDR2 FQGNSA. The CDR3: CASSLDRGYTGELFF. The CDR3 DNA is TGTGCCAGCAGCTTAGACAGGGGGTACACCGGGGAGCTGTTTTTT. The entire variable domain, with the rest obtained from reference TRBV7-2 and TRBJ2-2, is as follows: GAGVSQSPSNKVTEKGKDVELRCDPISGHTALYWYRQSLGQGLEFLIYFQGNSAPDKSGLPSDRFSAERTGGSVSTLTIQRTQQEDSAVYLCASSLDRGYTGELFFGEGSRLTVL.

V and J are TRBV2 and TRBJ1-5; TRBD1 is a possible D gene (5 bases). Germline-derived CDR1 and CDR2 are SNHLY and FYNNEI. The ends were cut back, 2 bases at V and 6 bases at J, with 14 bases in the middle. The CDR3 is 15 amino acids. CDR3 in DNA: TGTGCCAGCAGTGAATGGCCAGGGAACTCTCAGCCCCAGCATTTT. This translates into CASSEWPGNSQPQHF.

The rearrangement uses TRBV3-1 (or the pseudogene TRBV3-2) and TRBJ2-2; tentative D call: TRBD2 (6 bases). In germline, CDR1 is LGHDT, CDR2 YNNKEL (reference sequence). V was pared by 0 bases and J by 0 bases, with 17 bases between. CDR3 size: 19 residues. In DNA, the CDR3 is TGTGCCAGCAGCCAAGATCTAGCGACAACGCCTTCGAACACCGGGGAGCTGTTTTTT. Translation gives CASSQDLATTPSNTGELFF.

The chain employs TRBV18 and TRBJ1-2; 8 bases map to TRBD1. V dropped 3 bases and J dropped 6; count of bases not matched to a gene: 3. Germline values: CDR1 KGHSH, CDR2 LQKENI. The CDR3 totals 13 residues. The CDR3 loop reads CASSPDRENGYTF. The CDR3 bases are TGTGCCAGCTCACCGGACAGGGAGAATGGCTACACCTTC. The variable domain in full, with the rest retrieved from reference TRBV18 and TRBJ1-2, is NAGVMQNPRHLVRRRGQEARLRCSPMKGHSHVYWYRQLPEEGLKFMVYLQKENIIDESGMPKERFSAEFPKEGPSILRIQQVVRGDSAAYFCASSPDRENGYTFGSGTRLTVV.

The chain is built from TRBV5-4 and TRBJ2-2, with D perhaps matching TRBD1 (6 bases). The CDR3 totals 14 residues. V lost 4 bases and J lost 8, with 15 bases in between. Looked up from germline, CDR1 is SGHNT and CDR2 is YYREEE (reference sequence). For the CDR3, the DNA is TGTGCCAGCAGCCCAGAACAGGGAATAGGGGAGCTGTTTTTT. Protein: CASSPEQGIGELFF.

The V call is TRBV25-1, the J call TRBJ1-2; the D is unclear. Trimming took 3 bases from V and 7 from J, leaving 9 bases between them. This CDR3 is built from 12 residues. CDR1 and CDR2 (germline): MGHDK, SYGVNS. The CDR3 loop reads CASSEVRLGYTF. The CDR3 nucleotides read TGTGCCAGCAGTGAGGTCCGACTTGGCTACACCTTC.

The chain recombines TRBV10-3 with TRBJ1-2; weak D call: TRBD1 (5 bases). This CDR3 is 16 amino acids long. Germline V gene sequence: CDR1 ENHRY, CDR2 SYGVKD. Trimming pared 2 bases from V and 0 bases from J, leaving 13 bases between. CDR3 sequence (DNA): TGTGCCATCAGTGAGAATACAGGACTACCTAACTATGGCTACACCTTC. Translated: CAISENTGLPNYGYTF.

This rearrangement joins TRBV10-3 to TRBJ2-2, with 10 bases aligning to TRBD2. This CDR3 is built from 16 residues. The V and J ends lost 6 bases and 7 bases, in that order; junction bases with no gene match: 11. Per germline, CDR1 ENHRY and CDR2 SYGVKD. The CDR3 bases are TGTGCCATCAGGGGGGATACTAGCGGGGACGTCGGGGAGCTGTTTTTT. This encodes CAIRGDTSGDVGELFF.

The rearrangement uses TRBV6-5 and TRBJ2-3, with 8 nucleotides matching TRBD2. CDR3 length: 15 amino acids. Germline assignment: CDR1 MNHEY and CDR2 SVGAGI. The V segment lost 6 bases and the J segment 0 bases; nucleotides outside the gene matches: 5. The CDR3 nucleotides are TGTGCCAGCAGCTTCAGCGGGGGAAGCACAGATACGCAGTATTTT. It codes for CASSFSGGSTDTQYF.

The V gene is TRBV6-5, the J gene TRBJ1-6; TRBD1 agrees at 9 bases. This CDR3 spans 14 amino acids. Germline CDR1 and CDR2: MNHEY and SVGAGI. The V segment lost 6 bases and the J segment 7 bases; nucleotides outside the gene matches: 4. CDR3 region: CASSRTGDNSPLHF. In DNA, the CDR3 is TGTGCCAGCAGCCGGACAGGGGACAATTCACCCCTCCACTTT.

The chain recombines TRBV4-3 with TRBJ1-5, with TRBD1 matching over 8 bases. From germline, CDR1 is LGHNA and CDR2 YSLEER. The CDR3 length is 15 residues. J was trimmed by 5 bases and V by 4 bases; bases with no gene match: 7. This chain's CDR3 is CASSRSTTGDQPQHF. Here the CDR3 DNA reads TGCGCCAGCAGCCGCAGCACGACAGGGGATCAGCCCCAGCATTTT.

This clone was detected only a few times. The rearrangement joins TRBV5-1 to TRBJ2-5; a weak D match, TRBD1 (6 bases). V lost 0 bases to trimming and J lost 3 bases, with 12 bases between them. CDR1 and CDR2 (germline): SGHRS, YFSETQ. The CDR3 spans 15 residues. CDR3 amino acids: CASSLEGTNKETQYF. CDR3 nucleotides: TGCGCCAGCAGCTTGGAAGGGACAAATAAAGAGACCCAGTACTTC.

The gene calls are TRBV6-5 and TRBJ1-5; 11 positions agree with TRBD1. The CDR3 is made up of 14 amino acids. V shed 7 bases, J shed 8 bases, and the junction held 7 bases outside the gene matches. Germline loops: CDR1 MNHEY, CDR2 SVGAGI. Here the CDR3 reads CASKKGQGVEPQHF. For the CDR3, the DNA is TGTGCCAGCAAAAAGGGACAGGGGGTTGAGCCCCAGCATTTT.

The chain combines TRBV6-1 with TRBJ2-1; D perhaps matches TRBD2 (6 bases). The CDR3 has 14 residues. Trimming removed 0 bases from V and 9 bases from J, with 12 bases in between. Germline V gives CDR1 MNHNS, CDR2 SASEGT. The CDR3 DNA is TGTGCCAGCAGTGAAGCCCCGCGGGGCGGTGAGCAGTTCTTC. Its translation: CASSEAPRGGEQFF.

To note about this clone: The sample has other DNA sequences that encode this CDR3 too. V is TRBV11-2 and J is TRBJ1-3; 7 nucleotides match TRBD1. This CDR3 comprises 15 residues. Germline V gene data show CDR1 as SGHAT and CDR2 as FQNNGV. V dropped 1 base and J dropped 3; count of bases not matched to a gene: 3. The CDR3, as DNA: TGTGCCAGCAGCTTAGGACAGGGAGGTGGAAACACCATATATTTT. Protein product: CASSLGQGGGNTIYF.

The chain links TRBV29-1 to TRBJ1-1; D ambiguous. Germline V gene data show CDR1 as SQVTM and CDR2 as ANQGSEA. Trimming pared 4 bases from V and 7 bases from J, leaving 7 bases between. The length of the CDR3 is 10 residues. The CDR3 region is CSVVELEAFF. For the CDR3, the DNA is TGCAGCGTTGTTGAACTTGAAGCTTTCTTT.

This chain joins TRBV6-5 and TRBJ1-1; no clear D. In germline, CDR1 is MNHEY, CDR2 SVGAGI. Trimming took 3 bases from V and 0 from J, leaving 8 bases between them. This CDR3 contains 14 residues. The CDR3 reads CASSYWEVNTEAFF. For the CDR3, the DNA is TGTGCCAGCAGTTATTGGGAGGTGAACACTGAAGCTTTCTTT.

The CDR3 DNA reads as TGTGCCAGCAGTTACTCGAGAGGGCTCTACGAGCAGTACTTC. Translation: CASSYSRGLYEQYF. The chain links TRBV6-5 to TRBJ2-7, with D maybe TRBD2 (5 bases). Trimming left V 0 bases short and J 3 bases short, with 9 bases between. The CDR3 covers 14 residues. Per germline, CDR1 MNHEY and CDR2 SVGAGI.

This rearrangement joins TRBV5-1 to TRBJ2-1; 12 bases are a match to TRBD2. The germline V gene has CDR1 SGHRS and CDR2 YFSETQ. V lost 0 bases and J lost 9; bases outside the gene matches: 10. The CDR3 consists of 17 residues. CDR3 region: CASSLALASGGAGEQFF. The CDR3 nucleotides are TGCGCCAGCAGCTTGGCCCTAGCTAGCGGGGGGGCCGGTGAGCAGTTCTTC. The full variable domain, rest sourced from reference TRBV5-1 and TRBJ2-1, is KAGVTQTPRYLIKTRGQQVTLSCSPISGHRSVSWYQQTPGQGLQFLFEYFSETQRNKGNFPGRFSGRQFSNSRSEMNVSTLELGDSALYLCASSLALASGGAGEQFFGPGTRLTVL.

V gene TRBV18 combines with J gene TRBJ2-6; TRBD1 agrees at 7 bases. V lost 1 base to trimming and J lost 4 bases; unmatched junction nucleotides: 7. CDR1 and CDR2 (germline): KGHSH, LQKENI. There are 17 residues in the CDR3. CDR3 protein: CASSPQGQRSGANVLTF. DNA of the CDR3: TGTGCCAGCTCACCACAGGGACAGCGCTCGGGGGCCAACGTCCTGACTTTC.

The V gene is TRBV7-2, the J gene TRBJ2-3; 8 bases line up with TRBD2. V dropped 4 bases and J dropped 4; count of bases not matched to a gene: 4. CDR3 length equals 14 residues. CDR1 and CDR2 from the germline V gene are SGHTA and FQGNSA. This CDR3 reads CASSSGLASDTQYF. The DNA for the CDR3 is TGTGCCAGCAGCTCAGGACTAGCATCAGATACGCAGTATTTT.

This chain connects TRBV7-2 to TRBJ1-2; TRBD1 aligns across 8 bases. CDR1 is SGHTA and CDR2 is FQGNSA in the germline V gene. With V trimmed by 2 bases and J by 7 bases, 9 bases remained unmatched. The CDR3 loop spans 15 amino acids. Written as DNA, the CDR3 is TGTGCCAGCAGCTTATTCGACAGGGGAGGAGGTGGCTACACCTTC. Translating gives CASSLFDRGGGGYTF.

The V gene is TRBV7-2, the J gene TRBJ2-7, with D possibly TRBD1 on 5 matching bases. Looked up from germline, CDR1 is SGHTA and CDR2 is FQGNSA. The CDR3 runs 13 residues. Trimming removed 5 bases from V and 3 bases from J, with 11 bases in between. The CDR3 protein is CASSPRTLYEQYF. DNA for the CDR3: TGTGCCAGCAGCCCCAGGACACTCTACGAGCAGTACTTC.

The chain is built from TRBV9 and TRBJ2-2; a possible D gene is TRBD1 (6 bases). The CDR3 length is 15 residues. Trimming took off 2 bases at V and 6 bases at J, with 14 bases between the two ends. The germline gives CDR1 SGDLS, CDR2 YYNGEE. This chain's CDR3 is CASSVTGLGAGELFF. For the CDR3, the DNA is TGTGCCAGCAGCGTTACAGGGTTGGGGGCCGGGGAGCTGTTTTTT. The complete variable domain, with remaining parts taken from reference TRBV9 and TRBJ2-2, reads DSGVTQTPKHLITATGQRVTLRCSPRSGDLSVYWYQQSLDQGLQFLIQYYNGEERAKGNILERFSAQQFPDLHSELNLSSLELGDSALYFCASSVTGLGAGELFFGEGSRLTVL.

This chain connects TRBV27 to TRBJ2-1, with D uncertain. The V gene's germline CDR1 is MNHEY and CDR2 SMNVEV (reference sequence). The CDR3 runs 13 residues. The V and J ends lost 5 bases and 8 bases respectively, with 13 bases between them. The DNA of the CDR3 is TGTGCCAGCAGTGCCCCGGCGGCATATGAGCAGTTCTTC. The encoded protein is CASSAPAAYEQFF.

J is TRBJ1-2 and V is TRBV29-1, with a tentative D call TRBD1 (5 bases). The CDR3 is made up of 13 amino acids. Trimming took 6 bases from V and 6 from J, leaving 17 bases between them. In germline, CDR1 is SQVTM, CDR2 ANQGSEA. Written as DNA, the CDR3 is TGCAGCGTCTCACAGGCTCCTACTGATGGCTACACCTTC. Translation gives CSVSQAPTDGYTF. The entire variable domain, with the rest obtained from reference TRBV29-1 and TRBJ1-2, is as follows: SAVISQKPSRDICQRGTSLTIQCQVDSQVTMMFWYRQQPGQSLTLIATANQGSEATYESGFVIDKFPISRPNLTFSTLTVSNMSPEDSSIYLCSVSQAPTDGYTFGSGTRLTVV.